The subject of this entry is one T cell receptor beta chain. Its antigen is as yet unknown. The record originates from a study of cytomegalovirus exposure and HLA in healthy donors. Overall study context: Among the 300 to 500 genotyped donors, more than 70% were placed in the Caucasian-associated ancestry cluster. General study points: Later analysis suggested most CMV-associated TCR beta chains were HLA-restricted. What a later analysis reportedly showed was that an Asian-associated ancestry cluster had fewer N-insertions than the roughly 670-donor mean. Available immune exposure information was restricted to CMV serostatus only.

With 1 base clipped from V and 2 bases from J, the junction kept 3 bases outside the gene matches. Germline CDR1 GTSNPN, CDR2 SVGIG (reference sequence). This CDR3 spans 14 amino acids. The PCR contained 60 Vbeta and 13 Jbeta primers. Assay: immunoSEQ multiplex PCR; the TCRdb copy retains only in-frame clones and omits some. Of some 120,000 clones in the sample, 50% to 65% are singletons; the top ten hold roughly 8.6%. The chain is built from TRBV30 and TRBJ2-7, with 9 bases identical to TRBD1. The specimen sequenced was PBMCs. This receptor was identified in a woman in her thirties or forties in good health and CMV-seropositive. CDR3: CAWSGTGVTYEQYF. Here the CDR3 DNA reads TGTGCCTGGAGTGGGACAGGGGTGACCTACGAGCAGTACTTC.